This T cell receptor (beta chain) came from a study of control samples from healthy donors and cancer patients. Clones were read by immunoSEQ multiplex PCR, and TCRdb kept only the in-frame ones, dropping some. The data show about 150,000 clones, with about 91% seen just once and roughly 3.2% held by the top ten. Germline values: CDR1 SGHNT, CDR2 YYREEE (reference sequence). V was shortened by 3 bases and J by 6 bases, with 13 bases between the two germline ends. The CDR3 runs 15 residues. This rearrangement joins TRBV5-4 to TRBJ2-6; D perhaps matches TRBD1 (6 bases). The sequenced material came from blood. This clonotype was obtained from a man in his thirties or forties in good health. The CDR3 region has the DNA TGTGCCAGCAGCTACAGGGTTCGTGAGGCCAACGTCCTGACTTTC. Protein: CASSYRVREANVLTF.